The 27 T cell receptor beta chains in this list originate from one sample, sequenced in a study of T cell responses to AZD1222 COVID-19 vaccine. Data came from immunoSEQ multiplex PCR; TCRdb stores just in-frame clones and leaves some out. The sample yields 100,000 to 130,000 clones, approximately 90% seen once. The specimen was peripheral blood, collected on day 0 of MenACWY control vaccination. These receptors originate from an adult in good health.

The chain carries TRBV28 and TRBJ1-2, with no clear D. V lost 4 bases to trimming and J lost 8 bases, with 8 bases between them. The CDR3 length is 11 residues. Germline CDR1 and CDR2: MDHEN and SYDVKM. The CDR3 reads CASSYGRGYTF. CDR3 sequence (DNA): TGTGCCAGCAGTTACGGACGGGGCTACACCTTC.

V usage is TRBV5-4 and J usage is TRBJ1-2; D uncertain. Per germline, CDR1 SGHNT and CDR2 YYREEE (reference sequence). The CDR3 is 14 residues long. The V end was cut by 4 bases, the J end by 0 bases, with 10 bases between. CDR3 loop: CASSEDLANYGYTF. CDR3 nucleotide sequence: TGTGCCAGCAGCGAGGACCTAGCTAACTATGGCTACACCTTC.

The J gene is TRBJ2-1, the V gene TRBV5-1, with D tentatively TRBD1 (6 bases). Germline CDR1 SGHRS, CDR2 YFSETQ. V was clipped by 2 bases and J by 4 bases, with 13 bases between them. The CDR3 is made up of 15 amino acids. The CDR3 nucleotides are TGCGCCAGCAGCTTCGAGCAAACAGGGTACAATGAGCAGTTCTTC. Amino acid sequence: CASSFEQTGYNEQFF.

The V and J genes are TRBV2 and TRBJ1-1; the D gene is possibly TRBD1 (6 bases). V was trimmed by 4 bases and J by 4 bases, leaving 10 bases between them. The CDR3 has 13 residues. Germline CDR1 SNHLY, CDR2 FYNNEI. CDR3 protein: CASSAGAGTEAFF. The CDR3 DNA reads TGTGCCAGCAGTGCAGGGGCTGGCACTGAAGCTTTCTTT. The variable domain in full, completed from reference TRBV2 and TRBJ1-1, reads EPEVTQTPSHQVTQMGQEVILRCVPISNHLYFYWYRQILGQKVEFLVSFYNNEISEKSEIFDDQFSVERPDGSNFTLKIRSTKLEDSAMYFCASSAGAGTEAFFGQGTRLTVV.

This sequence joins TRBV5-1 and TRBJ2-5, with 12 positions matching TRBD2. The trim removed 0 bases at V and 1 base at J, leaving 4 bases unmatched. There are 17 residues in the CDR3. Germline V gives CDR1 SGHRS, CDR2 YFSETQ. In DNA, the CDR3 is TGCGCCAGCAGCTTGGTACTAGCGGGGGGTATCCAAGAGACCCAGTACTTC. The encoded protein is CASSLVLAGGIQETQYF. The whole variable domain, remainder taken from reference TRBV5-1 and TRBJ2-5, is KAGVTQTPRYLIKTRGQQVTLSCSPISGHRSVSWYQQTPGQGLQFLFEYFSETQRNKGNFPGRFSGRQFSNSRSEMNVSTLELGDSALYLCASSLVLAGGIQETQYFGPGTRLLVL.

V usage is TRBV5-1 and J usage is TRBJ1-4; 8 positions match TRBD1. CDR3 size: 16 residues. V gave up 4 bases and J gave up 2 bases; unmatched junction bases: 7. Germline V CDR1 and CDR2: SGHRS, YFSETQ. The CDR3, as DNA: TGCGCCAGCAGCGGCGGGACAGGAGGGACTAATGAAAAACTGTTTTTT. Its protein product is CASSGGTGGTNEKLFF.

Notes on this clone: Being one base from a much bigger clone, this may be a read error. Different DNA sequences within this sample yield the same CDR3. The V gene is TRBV11-2, the J gene TRBJ2-7; D is unresolved. Germline CDR1 reads SGHAT; CDR2 reads FQNNGV. The CDR3 sequence is 14 residues long. This chain's CDR3 is CASSPRTGTYEQYF. The CDR3 DNA follows: TGTGCCAGCAGCCCGCGGACGGGTACCTACGAGCAGTATTTC.

This chain links TRBV28 with TRBJ2-1; 8 nucleotides line up with TRBD1. The CDR3 is 16 amino acids. V dropped 8 bases and J dropped 7; count of bases not matched to a gene: 16. Germline V gene sequence: CDR1 MDHEN, CDR2 SYDVKM. The CDR3: CASSLSGRGPRNEQFF. CDR3 DNA: TGTGCCAGCTCGTTATCGGGCAGGGGGCCGAGGAATGAGCAGTTCTTC.

This chain joins TRBV7-9 and TRBJ2-1, with 9 bases identical to TRBD1. The CDR3 length is 14 residues. Trimming at V came to 4 bases and at J to 10 bases, leaving 8 bases not matched to a gene. Germline-derived CDR1 and CDR2 are SEHNR and FQNEAQ (reference sequence). CDR3 nucleotide sequence: TGTGCCAGCAGCTCCTACAGGGGGCAGGGGGAGCAGTTCTTC. Translation: CASSSYRGQGEQFF.

The V call is TRBV10-3, the J call TRBJ1-5; D unresolved. Between the trimmed V and J ends, which lost 0 bases and 1 base, there was a span of 7 bases. The length of the CDR3 is 15 residues. In germline, CDR1 is ENHRY, CDR2 SYGVKD. CDR3 sequence (DNA): TGTGCCATCAGTGAGTCGGTGGCCAGCAATCAGCCCCAGCATTTT. Residues: CAISESVASNQPQHF.

This chain uses TRBV5-8 with TRBJ2-7; 8 bases are a match to TRBD2. The germline gives CDR1 SGHTS, CDR2 YDEGEE. The trim removed 1 base at V and 6 bases at J, leaving 18 bases unmatched. There are 18 residues in the CDR3. The CDR3, as DNA: TGTGCCAGCAGCTTGAACAGCGGGGGTTCGGGGAATTGGGTCGAGCAGTACTTC. It specifies CASSLNSGGSGNWVEQYF.

The CDR3 DNA is TGTGCCAGCAGTTTCCCGGAAACTAGGAATGAGCAGTTCTTC. This sequence encodes CASSFPETRNEQFF. V is TRBV6-2 or TRBV6-3 and J is TRBJ2-1, with D perhaps matching TRBD2 (5 bases). Trimming shortened V by 4 bases and J by 7 bases, and 14 bases separated the two germline ends. Germline V gene lookup returns CDR1 MNHEY and CDR2 SVGEGT. The CDR3 totals 14 residues.

The chain combines TRBV3-1 (or the pseudogene TRBV3-2) with TRBJ1-2; the D is unclear. The germline V gene encodes CDR1 LGHDT and CDR2 YNNKEL (reference sequence). The V and J ends lost 3 bases and 6 bases respectively, with 8 bases between them. The CDR3 consists of 12 residues. CDR3 DNA: TGTGCCAGCAGCCATCGGGGAGATGGCTACACCTTC. This sequence encodes CASSHRGDGYTF.

This rearrangement joins TRBV18 to TRBJ1-1; D may be TRBD1 (5 bases). CDR1 is KGHSH and CDR2 is LQKENI in the germline V gene. V shed 2 bases and J shed 11 bases, with 15 bases lying between them. CDR3 size: 13 residues. The CDR3 spells CASSPRDSERAFF. The CDR3 coding sequence is TGTGCCAGCTCACCAAGAGACAGTGAGCGCGCTTTCTTT.

The chain employs TRBV30 and TRBJ1-6; D is perhaps TRBD1 (5 bases). The germline V gene encodes CDR1 GTSNPN and CDR2 SVGIG (reference sequence). The V end lost 4 bases, the J end lost 3 bases, and 19 bases lay between the germline ends. The CDR3 is 17 residues long. DNA for the CDR3: TGTGCCTGGACTCTTGGGAAGACAGTTATCTATAATTCACCCCTCCACTTT. The encoded protein is CAWTLGKTVIYNSPLHF. Variable domain in full (rest from reference TRBV30 and TRBJ1-6): SQTIHQWPATLVQPVGSPLSLECTVEGTSNPNLYWYRQAAGRGLQLLFYSVGIGQISSEVPQNLSASRPQDRQFILSSKKLLLSDSGFYLCAWTLGKTVIYNSPLHFGNGTRLTVT.

The chain carries TRBV7-6 and TRBJ1-1; 7 bases match TRBD1. Unmatched junction bases numbered 14, after V lost 6 bases and J lost 1 base. The CDR3 consists of 17 residues. Germline CDR1 is SGHVS and CDR2 is FNYEAQ. The CDR3 loop is CASRAQQGIGGNTEAFF. CDR3 nucleotide sequence: TGTGCCAGCAGGGCCCAACAGGGGATCGGGGGGAACACTGAAGCTTTCTTT.

V is TRBV19 and J is TRBJ2-3, with D maybe TRBD2 (5 bases). This CDR3 contains 16 residues. Trimming took off 4 bases at V and 4 bases at J, with 18 bases between the two ends. Germline V lookup: CDR1 LNHDA, CDR2 SQIVND (reference sequence). The CDR3 loop is CASSKGWVTGSDTQYF. Written as DNA, the CDR3 is TGTGCCAGTAGTAAAGGTTGGGTAACGGGGTCAGATACGCAGTATTTT. Full variable domain (outside the CDR3, taken from reference TRBV19 and TRBJ2-3): DGGITQSPKYLFRKEGQNVTLSCEQNLNHDAMYWYRQDPGQGLRLIYYSQIVNDFQKGDIAEGYSVSREKKESFPLTVTSAQKNPTAFYLCASSKGWVTGSDTQYFGPGTRLTVL.

The V and J genes are TRBV19 and TRBJ2-7, with TRBD1 as a possible D gene (6 bases). Germline assignment: CDR1 LNHDA and CDR2 SQIVND (reference sequence). V lost 6 bases and J lost 1, with 13 bases in between. The CDR3 loop spans 14 amino acids. CDR3 DNA sequence: TGTGCCAGTAGAAGACAGGCAGCGTCCTACGAGCAGTACTTC. Its protein product is CASRRQAASYEQYF.

The count of this clone is one. The V gene is TRBV4-1, the J gene TRBJ2-3; 9 bases map to TRBD2. The germline V gene encodes CDR1 MGHRA and CDR2 YSYEKL. Trimming cost V 3 bases and J 2 bases; bases outside gene matches: 12. The CDR3 runs to 18 residues. The CDR3, as DNA: TGCGCCAGCAGCCAGGGCTCTGCGGGGGGGGCCCTCACAGATACGCAGTATTTT. Its translation is CASSQGSAGGALTDTQYF.

The rearrangement links TRBV11-2 to TRBJ2-5; D assignment may be TRBD1 or TRBD2 (5 bases each). CDR3 size: 14 residues. Trimming took off 5 bases at V and 1 base at J, with 11 bases between the two ends. Germline CDR1 is SGHAT and CDR2 is FQNNGV. This CDR3 is CASSLHGGQETQYF. In DNA, the CDR3 is TGTGCCAGCAGCCTACATGGGGGCCAAGAGACCCAGTACTTC.

The rearrangement links TRBV5-1 to TRBJ2-3; 14 bases agree with TRBD2. Germline V CDR1 and CDR2: SGHRS, YFSETQ. The CDR3 is 20 amino acids. V lost 6 bases and J lost 2; bases outside the gene matches: 17. Here the CDR3 reads CASTLGGAGLAGGYTDTQYF. Here the CDR3 DNA reads TGCGCCAGCACCCTAGGCGGGGCAGGACTAGCGGGGGGCTACACAGATACGCAGTATTTT.

The rearrangement joins TRBV6-5 to TRBJ2-2; 11 bases are a match to TRBD1. This CDR3 comprises 15 residues. The ends lost 1 base at V and 6 bases at J; junction bases unmatched: 1. Per germline, CDR1 MNHEY and CDR2 SVGAGI. The CDR3: CASSYWTGGSGELFF. The CDR3 bases are TGTGCCAGCAGTTACTGGACAGGGGGCTCCGGGGAGCTGTTTTTT.

V gene TRBV18 combines with J gene TRBJ1-2; 9 nucleotides agree with TRBD1. The CDR3 loop spans 16 amino acids. Germline V gives CDR1 KGHSH, CDR2 LQKENI. After removal of 3 bases from V and 2 bases from J, the junction contained 7 bases not matched to a gene. CDR3 sequence (DNA): TGTGCCAGCTCACCTCAGGGCGGACAGGGGAACTATGGCTACACCTTC. Translation gives CASSPQGGQGNYGYTF.

The rearrangement uses TRBV11-2 and TRBJ1-2, with D possibly TRBD1 on 5 matching bases. CDR3 length equals 17 residues. CDR1 SGHAT and CDR2 FQNNGV come from the germline V gene. V was clipped by 5 bases and J by 0 bases, with 19 bases between them. CDR3 sequence reads: CASSPRGETVTNYGYTF. The CDR3 nucleotides read TGTGCCAGCAGCCCACGCGGGGAGACAGTAACTAACTATGGCTACACCTTC.

The rearrangement uses TRBV28 and TRBJ2-2; TRBD1 is a possible D gene (5 bases). The CDR3 is 12 amino acids. The germline V gene encodes CDR1 MDHEN and CDR2 SYDVKM. V dropped 7 bases and J dropped 5 bases, with 8 bases sitting between them. CDR3 sequence: CASTKGTGELFF. The CDR3 region has the DNA TGTGCCAGCACCAAGGGGACCGGGGAGCTGTTTTTT. Variable domain in full (rest from reference TRBV28 and TRBJ2-2): DVKVTQSSRYLVKRTGEKVFLECVQDMDHENMFWYRQDPGLGLRLIYFSYDVKMKEKGDIPEGYSVSREKKERFSLILESASTNQTSMYLCASTKGTGELFFGEGSRLTVL.

The genes are TRBV20-1 and TRBJ1-2; D unclear. Germline V gene data show CDR1 as DFQATT and CDR2 as SNEGSKA (reference sequence). V lost 3 bases and J lost 3, with 8 bases in between. This CDR3 comprises 12 residues. CDR3 DNA sequence: TGCAGTGCTAGTCACGGAGACTATGGCTACACCTTC. Residues: CSASHGDYGYTF.

The chain couples TRBV10-1 to TRBJ2-3, with 8 bases identical to TRBD2. With 6 bases clipped from V and 0 bases from J, the junction kept 2 bases outside the gene matches. The germline V gene has CDR1 WNHNN and CDR2 SYGVQD (reference sequence). The CDR3 has 14 residues. The CDR3 coding sequence is TGCGCCAGCAGCGGGGGGGCTAGCACAGATACGCAGTATTTT. Translation: CASSGGASTDTQYF.